This T cell receptor (beta chain) was profiled in a study of T-cell reconstitution after alpha-beta-depleted transplantation in children. Study-level findings and limits: Certain patients had high TCRbeta diversity at day 60, and it came from recipient T cells and thymic progenitors that survived. Among T cells one year after transplant, newly produced cells accounted for most counts and diversity.

The CDR3 contains 14 residues. Trimming cost V 9 bases and J 4 bases; bases outside gene matches: 8. In the case of this clonotype: Its antigen is unknown.

Construction of the TCRbeta library involved unique molecular identifiers. A single record per CDR3 protein comes from TCRdb applying MiXCR to the PCR reads. The data contain over 45,000 distinct CDR3 sequences, approximately 46% of them seen just once; the ten biggest clones take up about 98%. The specimen was PBMCs, mostly from graft donor cells, collected 360 days after TCRalphabeta/CD19-depleted stem cell transplant. The sequence was obtained from a male patient aged 10 to 17 who had a stem cell transplant for acute lymphoblastic leukemia, so the T cells may come from the graft donor. The chain couples TRBV12-3 or TRBV12-4 to TRBJ2-1, with 8 bases fitting TRBD2. The CDR3: CASLYAGGYNEQFF. The CDR3 DNA is TGTGCCAGTCTCTATGCGGGGGGTTACAATGAGCAGTTCTTC.